Below, 19 T cell receptor beta chains from the same sample are listed, as sequenced in a study of cytomegalovirus exposure and HLA in healthy donors (dated by TCRdb to 2016 to 2017). Libraries came from the immunoSEQ multiplex PCR assay. For the multiplex PCR, a mixture combining 60 forward primers for TCR Vbeta segments and 13 reverse primers for TCR Jbeta segments was used. TCRdb mirrors the immuneACCESS table, restricted to in-frame sequences. Some clones are absent from its copies; in checked studies, under half trace to an unresolved V gene, and the reason for the others is unknown. The sample records roughly 99,000 clones, approximately 76% of which are singletons. The top ten clones comprise about 2.5% of the sample. Sequences were obtained from PBMCs. These receptor sequences come from a man aged 18 to 29 in good health and CMV-seronegative.

The V gene is TRBV14, the J gene TRBJ1-2, with a tentative D call TRBD1 (6 bases). There are 15 residues in the CDR3. Germline V gene sequence: CDR1 SGHDN, CDR2 FVKESK. Trimming removed 4 bases at V and 8 bases at J, with 20 bases between. The CDR3: CASSRRDTTIGGYTF. In DNA form, the CDR3 reads TGTGCCAGCAGCCGCCGGGACACAACTATCGGGGGCTACACCTTC.

A single count supports this clone. The chain combines TRBV10-3 with TRBJ2-6, with D perhaps matching TRBD1 (6 bases). The CDR3 loop spans 15 amino acids. Germline V gene data show CDR1 as ENHRY and CDR2 as SYGVKD. Trimming took 7 bases from V and 4 from J, leaving 14 bases between them. The CDR3 sequence: CAITGTGTGANVLTF. CDR3 DNA sequence: TGTGCCATCACGGGAACAGGGACCGGGGCCAACGTCCTGACTTTC.

The chain is built from TRBV6-1 and TRBJ1-2; 7 bases fit TRBD1. Trimming cost V 0 bases and J 8 bases; bases outside gene matches: 12. Germline V gene sequence: CDR1 MNHNS, CDR2 SASEGT. This CDR3 region has 16 residues. DNA for the CDR3: TGTGCCAGCAGTGAAGCGCTTCTGGGACAGCGAGAGGGCTACACCTTC. The encoded protein is CASSEALLGQREGYTF.

This clone was detected only a few times. One base away lies a much larger clone, so this may be a sequencing read error. The chain is built from TRBV6-6 and TRBJ2-3; TRBD2 agrees at 10 bases. This CDR3 has 15 residues. The ends lost 5 bases at V and 1 base at J; junction bases unmatched: 3. Germline CDR1 MNHNY, CDR2 SVGAGI (reference sequence). This chain's CDR3 is CASSDLAGGTDTQYF. In DNA form, the CDR3 reads TGTGCCAGCAGTGACCTAGCGGGGGGCACAGATACGCAGTATTTT.

The table lists this clone with a few counts. V gene TRBV19 combines with J gene TRBJ1-1; no clear D. Trimming shortened V by 3 bases and J by 1 base, and 9 bases separated the two germline ends. From germline, CDR1 is LNHDA and CDR2 SQIVND (reference sequence). The CDR3 runs 14 residues. CDR3 bases: TGTGCCAGTAGTATGCACACCCCGAACACTGAAGCTTTCTTT. Translated, it gives CASSMHTPNTEAFF.

J is TRBJ2-7 and V is TRBV7-9, with 8 bases aligning to TRBD2. The length of the CDR3 is 14 residues. Germline values: CDR1 SEHNR, CDR2 FQNEAQ (reference sequence). J gave up 2 bases and V 3 bases, and 3 bases lay outside the gene matches. CDR3 loop: CASSFSGATYEQYF. Written as DNA, the CDR3 is TGTGCCAGCAGCTTTAGCGGGGCAACCTACGAGCAGTACTTC. The complete variable domain, with remaining parts taken from reference TRBV7-9 and TRBJ2-7, reads DTGVSQNPRHKITKRGQNVTFRCDPISEHNRLYWYRQTLGQGPEFLTYFQNEAQLEKSRLLSDRFSAERPKGSFSTLEIQRTEQGDSAMYLCASSFSGATYEQYFGPGTRLTVT.

The rearrangement uses TRBV10-2 and TRBJ1-1; 8 nucleotides match TRBD1. Trimming cost V 2 bases and J 7 bases; bases outside gene matches: 9. Germline CDR1 WSHSY, CDR2 SAAADI. The CDR3 length is 15 residues. This CDR3 reads CASSEPDRASYEAFF. The CDR3, as DNA: TGCGCCAGCAGTGAGCCGGACAGGGCCTCATATGAAGCTTTCTTT.

This clone was seen only a few times. The chain uses TRBV14 and TRBJ1-2, with D possibly matching TRBD1 (6 bases). Germline V gene data show CDR1 as SGHDN and CDR2 as FVKESK. The CDR3 spans 16 residues. Trimming shortened V by 1 base and J by 7 bases, and 19 bases separated the two germline ends. CDR3 residues: CASSQVGRGAVVGYTF. The CDR3, as DNA: TGTGCCAGCAGCCAAGTAGGGCGGGGGGCTGTCGTTGGCTACACCTTC.

This chain uses TRBV5-1 with TRBJ2-5; TRBD1 aligns across 10 bases. The V segment lost 2 bases and the J segment 3 bases; nucleotides outside the gene matches: 1. Germline assignment: CDR1 SGHRS and CDR2 YFSETQ. The CDR3 spans 14 residues. Here the CDR3 DNA reads TGCGCCAGCAGCTTTGGGACAGGGGAAGAGACCCAGTACTTC. Its translation: CASSFGTGEETQYF.

The CDR3 region has the DNA TGTGCCAGCAGCTTGGGACACCAAGAAAAAGGCTACACCTTC. This sequence encodes CASSLGHQEKGYTF. The chain uses TRBV7-9 and TRBJ1-2, with D tentatively TRBD1 (6 bases). The CDR3 length is 14 residues. Germline V gene sequence: CDR1 SEHNR, CDR2 FQNEAQ (reference sequence). V was shortened by 3 bases and J by 8 bases, with 16 bases between the two germline ends.

The chain is built from TRBV7-2 and TRBJ2-2, with D hard to call. Germline V gene lookup returns CDR1 SGHTA and CDR2 FQGNSA. Trimming took off 1 base at V and 7 bases at J, with 7 bases between the two ends. The CDR3 runs to 13 residues. CDR3 DNA sequence: TGTGCCAGCAGCTTAGTATCCGGCGGGGAGCTGTTTTTT. It is translated as CASSLVSGGELFF.

This clone occurred once. The CDR3 loop reads CASSLAGRGGETQYF. The CDR3, as DNA: TGTGCCAGCAGCTTGGCTGGGCGGGGGGGGGAGACCCAGTACTTC. The chain joins TRBV5-6 to TRBJ2-5, with TRBD2 matching 9 bases. V dropped 0 bases and J dropped 5; count of bases not matched to a gene: 5. This CDR3 has 15 residues. From germline, CDR1 is SGHDT and CDR2 YYEEEE.

The chain recombines TRBV6-1 with TRBJ2-5, with 11 bases fitting TRBD2. The junction had 3 bases not matched to a gene; V was cut back by 4 bases and J by 5 bases. Germline CDR1 and CDR2: MNHNS and SASEGT. The CDR3 length is 14 residues. CDR3 in DNA: TGTGCCAGCAGTGGTAGCGGGGGGGCGGAGACCCAGTACTTC. Translating it yields CASSGSGGAETQYF.

Written as DNA, the CDR3 is TGTGCCAGCCAATCCAAGAGAACCCAGGGGACATACGAGCAGTACTTC. The encoded protein is CASQSKRTQGTYEQYF. J is TRBJ2-7 and V is TRBV19, with a tentative D call TRBD1 (6 bases). The ends were cut back, 9 bases at V and 4 bases at J, with 25 bases in the middle. Germline V gives CDR1 LNHDA, CDR2 SQIVND (reference sequence). The CDR3 sequence is 16 residues long.

The rearrangement uses TRBV20-1 and TRBJ1-2; D unresolved. The germline V gene encodes CDR1 DFQATT and CDR2 SNEGSKA (reference sequence). V lost 4 bases, J lost 7 bases, and 7 bases lay in between. The CDR3 runs to 10 residues. Here the CDR3 reads CSATLFGYTF. CDR3 DNA sequence: TGCAGTGCTACCCTTTTTGGCTACACCTTC.

The rearrangement uses TRBV28 and TRBJ2-7, with D possibly matching TRBD1 (6 bases). V was pared by 6 bases and J by 5 bases, with 17 bases between. Germline assignment: CDR1 MDHEN and CDR2 SYDVKM. The CDR3 has 14 residues. This chain's CDR3 is CASSLEQGFHEQYF. DNA of the CDR3: TGTGCCAGCAGCTTAGAACAGGGTTTCCACGAGCAGTACTTC. Together with reference TRBV28 and TRBJ2-7, the CDR3 gives the full variable domain: DVKVTQSSRYLVKRTGEKVFLECVQDMDHENMFWYRQDPGLGLRLIYFSYDVKMKEKGDIPEGYSVSREKKERFSLILESASTNQTSMYLCASSLEQGFHEQYFGPGTRLTVT.

This chain uses TRBV11-2 with TRBJ2-4, with 8 bases matching TRBD2. Germline loops: CDR1 SGHAT, CDR2 FQNNGV. With 5 bases clipped from V and 6 bases from J, the junction kept 9 bases outside the gene matches. This CDR3 spans 15 amino acids. CDR3 in amino acids: CASSTKGLEINIQYF. CDR3 nucleotide sequence: TGTGCCAGCAGCACCAAGGGACTAGAAATAAACATTCAGTACTTC.

V gene TRBV5-5 combines with J gene TRBJ1-5; 7 bases agree with TRBD1. V trimming: 4 bases; J trimming: 3 bases; junction bases outside the gene matches: 4. The length of the CDR3 is 14 residues. Germline V gene data show CDR1 as SGHKS and CDR2 as YYEKEE (reference sequence). The CDR3 DNA follows: TGTGCCAGCAGCCCGACAGGGAACAATCAGCCCCAGCATTTT. Translation: CASSPTGNNQPQHF.

This clone was counted only a few times. The chain uses TRBV7-3 and TRBJ2-1, with TRBD2 identical over 13 bases. The CDR3 is 15 amino acids. V shed 5 bases, J shed 6 bases, and the junction held 4 bases outside the gene matches. Germline V lookup: CDR1 SGHTA, CDR2 FQGTGA. The CDR3 nucleotides are TGTGCCAGCAGCCCCCGACTAGCGGGGGGCAATGAGCAGTTCTTC. This sequence encodes CASSPRLAGGNEQFF.